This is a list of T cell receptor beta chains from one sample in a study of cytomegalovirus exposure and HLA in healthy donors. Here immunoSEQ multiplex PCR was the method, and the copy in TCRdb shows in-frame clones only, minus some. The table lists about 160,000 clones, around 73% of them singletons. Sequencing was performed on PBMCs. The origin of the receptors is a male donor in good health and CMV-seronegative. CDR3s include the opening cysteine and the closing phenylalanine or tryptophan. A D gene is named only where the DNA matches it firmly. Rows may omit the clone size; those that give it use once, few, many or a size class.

CDR3aa: CASSLSQGDQPQHF; CDR3nt: TGTGCCAGCAGTTTGAGTCAGGGTGATCAGCCCCAGCATTTT; v_gene: TRBV28; j_gene: TRBJ1-5; d_gene: .; abundance: .
CDR3aa: CAWTGRAGVYNEQFF; CDR3nt: TGTGCCTGGACGGGAAGGGCGGGAGTCTACAATGAGCAGTTCTTC; v_gene: TRBV30; j_gene: TRBJ2-1; d_gene: TRBD2; abundance: .
CDR3aa: CASSRTGGGEQYF; CDR3nt: TGTGCCAGCAGCCGGACAGGGGGAGGCGAGCAGTACTTC; v_gene: TRBV11-2; j_gene: TRBJ2-7; d_gene: TRBD1; abundance: .
CDR3aa: CASSRGGGYGYTF; CDR3nt: TGCGCCAGCAGCCGAGGCGGGGGATATGGCTACACCTTC; v_gene: TRBV4-3; j_gene: TRBJ1-2; d_gene: .; abundance: .
CDR3aa: CASSQRLADTQYF; CDR3nt: TGTGCCAGCAGCCAGCGCTTGGCAGATACGCAGTATTTT; v_gene: TRBV11-2; j_gene: TRBJ2-3; d_gene: .; abundance: .
CDR3aa: CASSPPNPSSETQYF; CDR3nt: TGTGCCAGCTCACCACCGAATCCTAGCTCAGAGACCCAGTACTTC; v_gene: TRBV18; j_gene: TRBJ2-5; d_gene: .; abundance: .
CDR3aa: CAISADRASTEAFF; CDR3nt: TGTGCCATCAGTGCGGACAGGGCTAGCACTGAAGCTTTCTTT; v_gene: TRBV10-3; j_gene: TRBJ1-1; d_gene: TRBD1; abundance: .
CDR3aa: CASSLTGHLSGNTIYF; CDR3nt: TGTGCCAGCAGTTTGACGGGACACCTCTCTGGAAACACCATATATTTT; v_gene: TRBV28; j_gene: TRBJ1-3; d_gene: .; abundance: .
CDR3aa: CASRLEGANVLTF; CDR3nt: TGTGCCAGCCGCCTCGAGGGGGCCAACGTCCTGACTTTC; v_gene: TRBV2; j_gene: TRBJ2-6; d_gene: .; abundance: .
CDR3aa: CASSEAAAPLGKLFF; CDR3nt: TGTGCCAGCAGTGAAGCCGCGGCCCCACTCGGAAAACTGTTTTTT; v_gene: TRBV2; j_gene: TRBJ1-4; d_gene: .; abundance: .
CDR3aa: CASSQTARTDTQYF; CDR3nt: TGTGCCAGCAGCCAGACAGCGCGCACAGATACGCAGTATTTT; v_gene: TRBV7-9; j_gene: TRBJ2-3; d_gene: .; abundance: .
CDR3aa: CASSSPTSGRALFF; CDR3nt: TGTGCCAGCAGCTCCCCGACTAGCGGGAGAGCTTTGTTCTTC; v_gene: TRBV7-2; j_gene: TRBJ2-1; d_gene: TRBD2; abundance: .
CDR3aa: CASSSDRENYGYTF; CDR3nt: TGTGCCAGCAGCTCGGACAGGGAAAACTATGGCTACACCTTC; v_gene: TRBV7-2; j_gene: TRBJ1-2; d_gene: TRBD1; abundance: few
CDR3aa: CASSHDRSLAKNIQYF; CDR3nt: TGCGCCAGCAGCCATGACAGGAGCCTAGCCAAAAACATTCAGTACTTC; v_gene: TRBV4-3; j_gene: TRBJ2-4; d_gene: .; abundance: .
CDR3aa: CASSVVDRAYEQYF; CDR3nt: TGTGCCAGCAGCGTAGTAGACAGGGCCTACGAGCAGTACTTC; v_gene: TRBV9; j_gene: TRBJ2-7; d_gene: TRBD1; abundance: .
CDR3aa: CATGLVQTTDTQYF; CDR3nt: TGTGCCACCGGACTAGTGCAAACCACAGATACGCAGTATTTT; v_gene: TRBV6-1; j_gene: TRBJ2-3; d_gene: TRBD2; abundance: .
CDR3aa: CASSEGAGGPETQYF; CDR3nt: TGTGCCAGCAGTGAAGGGGCGGGAGGGCCCGAGACCCAGTACTTC; v_gene: TRBV6-1; j_gene: TRBJ2-5; d_gene: TRBD2; abundance: few
CDR3aa: CASSETASRADTQYF; CDR3nt: TGTGCCAGCAGTGAAACGGCTTCGCGGGCGGATACGCAGTATTTT; v_gene: TRBV6-1; j_gene: TRBJ2-3; d_gene: .; abundance: .
CDR3aa: CASSSAGGPNEQFF; CDR3nt: TGTGCCAGCAGCTCGGCGGGGGGGCCCAATGAGCAGTTCTTC; v_gene: TRBV7-3; j_gene: TRBJ2-1; d_gene: TRBD2; abundance: .
CDR3aa: CASRPRTSEYQETQYF; CDR3nt: TGCGCCAGCAGGCCTCGGACTAGCGAGTACCAAGAGACCCAGTACTTC; v_gene: TRBV5-1; j_gene: TRBJ2-5; d_gene: TRBD2; abundance: .
CDR3aa: CASSLEPTGNTIYF; CDR3nt: TGTGCCAGCAGTTTAGAACCTACGGGAAACACCATATATTTT; v_gene: TRBV27; j_gene: TRBJ1-3; d_gene: .; abundance: few
CDR3aa: CASSLVAGGLRETQYF; CDR3nt: TGTGCCAGCAGCTTGGTGGCGGGAGGGCTCCGGGAGACCCAGTACTTC; v_gene: TRBV5-5; j_gene: TRBJ2-5; d_gene: TRBD2; abundance: .
CDR3aa: CAIRQGEGNEQFF; CDR3nt: TGTGCCATCAGACAGGGAGAGGGCAATGAGCAGTTCTTC; v_gene: TRBV10-3; j_gene: TRBJ2-1; d_gene: .; abundance: .
CDR3aa: CASIFPGQGAGGYTF; CDR3nt: TGTGCCAGCATCTTTCCGGGACAGGGGGCGGGTGGCTACACCTTC; v_gene: TRBV28; j_gene: TRBJ1-2; d_gene: TRBD1; abundance: .
CDR3aa: CASSLTGPGEQYF; CDR3nt: TGTGCCAGCAGCTTAACAGGGCCTGGCGAGCAGTACTTC; v_gene: TRBV5-6; j_gene: TRBJ2-7; d_gene: .; abundance: .
CDR3aa: CASRSGQGPGQPQHF; CDR3nt: TGTGCCAGCAGATCGGGACAGGGGCCGGGTCAGCCCCAGCATTTT; v_gene: TRBV6-4; j_gene: TRBJ1-5; d_gene: TRBD1; abundance: .
CDR3aa: CASSPGLRGDTQYF; CDR3nt: TGTGCCAGCAGTCCGGGACTTCGCGGAGATACGCAGTATTTT; v_gene: TRBV6-4; j_gene: TRBJ2-3; d_gene: .; abundance: .
CDR3aa: CASSQDPGGPDTQYF; CDR3nt: TGCGCCAGCAGCCAGGACCCCGGAGGGCCAGATACGCAGTATTTT; v_gene: TRBV4-1; j_gene: TRBJ2-3; d_gene: .; abundance: .
CDR3aa: CSSSRAQETQYF; CDR3nt: TGCAGCTCGAGCAGGGCCCAAGAGACCCAGTACTTC; v_gene: TRBV29-1; j_gene: TRBJ2-5; d_gene: .; abundance: .
CDR3aa: CASSDKNTEAFF; CDR3nt: TGTGCCAGCAGTGACAAGAACACTGAAGCTTTCTTT; v_gene: TRBV2; j_gene: TRBJ1-1; d_gene: .; abundance: few
CDR3aa: CASSFGYRVHTEAFF; CDR3nt: TGCGCCAGCAGCTTTGGGTACAGGGTTCACACTGAAGCTTTCTTT; v_gene: TRBV5-1; j_gene: TRBJ1-1; d_gene: .; abundance: few
CDR3aa: CASSPQGPNSPLHF; CDR3nt: TGTGCCAGCAGCCCACAGGGGCCTAATTCACCCCTCCACTTT; v_gene: TRBV7-9; j_gene: TRBJ1-6; d_gene: TRBD1; abundance: .
CDR3aa: CASSATGGGTDTQYF; CDR3nt: TGTGCCAGCAGCGCCACAGGGGGGGGCACAGATACGCAGTATTTT; v_gene: TRBV6-5; j_gene: TRBJ2-3; d_gene: .; abundance: .
CDR3aa: CAKQKAAYEQYF; CDR3nt: TGTGCCAAGCAGAAGGCGGCATACGAGCAGTACTTC; v_gene: TRBV2; j_gene: TRBJ2-7; d_gene: .; abundance: .
CDR3aa: CASSEAAGTGAYEQYF; CDR3nt: TGTGCCAGCAGTGAAGCAGCCGGGACAGGTGCCTACGAGCAGTACTTC; v_gene: TRBV6-1; j_gene: TRBJ2-7; d_gene: TRBD1; abundance: .
CDR3aa: CASSLAGFPSYEQYF; CDR3nt: TGTGCCAGCAGTCTAGCGGGATTTCCATCCTACGAGCAGTACTTC; v_gene: TRBV27; j_gene: TRBJ2-7; d_gene: TRBD2; abundance: .
CDR3aa: CASSPRLALGGETQYF; CDR3nt: TGTGCCAGCAGCCCCCGACTAGCGCTCGGAGGAGAGACCCAGTACTTC; v_gene: TRBV7-2; j_gene: TRBJ2-5; d_gene: TRBD2; abundance: .
CDR3aa: CASQGIRAGTEDSGANVLTF; CDR3nt: TGTGCCAGCCAAGGGATAAGGGCCGGGACAGAAGACTCTGGGGCCAACGTCCTGACTTTC; v_gene: TRBV7-3; j_gene: TRBJ2-6; d_gene: TRBD1; abundance: .
CDR3aa: CASSMSGTGRANYGYTF; CDR3nt: TGTGCCAGCAGTATGTCCGGGACAGGGAGAGCTAACTATGGCTACACCTTC; v_gene: TRBV28; j_gene: TRBJ1-2; d_gene: TRBD1; abundance: .
CDR3aa: CAWRSSGETQYF; CDR3nt: TGTGCCTGGAGAAGTTCGGGAGAGACCCAGTACTTC; v_gene: TRBV30; j_gene: TRBJ2-5; d_gene: .; abundance: .
CDR3aa: CASSDGTGSDTQYF; CDR3nt: TGTGCCAGCAGTGACGGGACAGGGTCGGATACGCAGTATTTT; v_gene: TRBV25-1; j_gene: TRBJ2-3; d_gene: TRBD1; abundance: .
CDR3aa: CASGLGLLAGGTDTQYF; CDR3nt: TGTGCTAGTGGTTTGGGCCTCCTAGCGGGAGGTACAGATACGCAGTATTTT; v_gene: TRBV12-5; j_gene: TRBJ2-3; d_gene: TRBD2; abundance: .
CDR3aa: CASSTDRGRRYF; CDR3nt: TGTGCCAGCAGTACCGACAGGGGGCGTCGGTACTTC; v_gene: TRBV6-5; j_gene: TRBJ2-7; d_gene: TRBD1; abundance: .
CDR3aa: CASSVKNSPLHF; CDR3nt: TGTGCCAGCAGCGTAAAAAATTCACCCCTCCACTTT; v_gene: TRBV5-6; j_gene: TRBJ1-6; d_gene: .; abundance: .